These 22 T cell receptor beta chains were all obtained from the same sample, sequenced in a study of cytomegalovirus exposure and HLA in healthy donors. Researchers ran the PCR with 60 Vbeta and 13 Jbeta primers. TCRdb keeps only in-frame clones here, not all; method: immunoSEQ multiplex PCR. The sample has tens of thousands of clones, around 80% seen once. Sequenced material: PBMCs. The origin of the receptors is a man aged 50 to 59 in good health and CMV-seropositive.

This chain links TRBV6-5 with TRBJ2-3, with 10 bases fitting TRBD2. CDR1 is MNHEY, CDR2 SVGAGI, per germline. Trimming at V came to 6 bases and at J to 1 base, leaving 4 bases not matched to a gene. There are 15 residues in the CDR3. CDR3 loop: CASRRLAGRTDTQYF. CDR3 in DNA: TGTGCCAGCAGACGACTAGCGGGCCGCACAGATACGCAGTATTTT.

The chain joins TRBV5-6 to TRBJ2-2; 8 nucleotides agree with TRBD1. Germline assignment: CDR1 SGHDT and CDR2 YYEEEE. CDR3 length: 15 residues. V lost 1 base, J lost 6 bases, and 5 bases stayed unmatched. CDR3 DNA: TGTGCCAGCAGCTTGCGGCAGGGGGCGGCCGGGGAGCTGTTTTTT. Translated: CASSLRQGAAGELFF.

The chain carries TRBV18 and TRBJ1-1, with a weak D call TRBD1 (6 bases). Per the germline V gene, CDR1 is KGHSH and CDR2 is LQKENI. The CDR3 is made up of 14 amino acids. Trimming pared 1 base from V and 7 bases from J, leaving 13 bases between. The CDR3 loop reads CASSPRGGAIEAFF. CDR3 bases: TGTGCCAGCTCACCACGGGGGGGGGCTATTGAAGCTTTCTTT.

This clone was counted a few times. The chain has TRBV27 and TRBJ1-4, with D unresolved. The V end was cut by 5 bases, the J end by 0 bases, with 10 bases between. This CDR3 has 15 residues. The germline V gene has CDR1 MNHEY and CDR2 SMNVEV (reference sequence). CDR3 in amino acids: CASSPTPSTNEKLFF. CDR3 nucleotides: TGTGCCAGCAGTCCCACACCCTCAACTAATGAAAAACTGTTTTTT.

The chain couples TRBV21-1 to TRBJ2-5; TRBD1, the table's D call, was not compared with the DNA. TRBV21-1 is a listed pseudogene. The CDR3 loop spans 15 amino acids. The CDR3 nucleotides read TGTGCCAGCAGCTCCAGGGAGGACAGGGGGCCTAGGAAGTACTTC. Translated, it gives CASSSREDRGPRKYF.

This chain joins TRBV14 and TRBJ1-1, with D perhaps TRBD1 (6 bases). V lost 1 base and J 0 bases, leaving 12 bases between the germline ends. The CDR3 sequence is 16 residues long. Per the germline V gene, CDR1 is SGHDN and CDR2 is FVKESK. CDR3 amino acids: CASSQGIDRLNTEAFF. The CDR3 DNA is TGTGCCAGCAGCCAAGGAATAGACAGGTTGAACACTGAAGCTTTCTTT.

V is TRBV2 and J is TRBJ2-1; 13 bases are a match to TRBD2. The germline V gene has CDR1 SNHLY and CDR2 FYNNEI. This CDR3 region has 18 residues. V lost 3 bases to trimming and J lost 7 bases; unmatched junction nucleotides: 12. As DNA, the CDR3 is TGTGCCAGCAGTGAGCCAGCCCAACTAGCGGGGGGGTATAATGAGCAGTTCTTC. Its translation: CASSEPAQLAGGYNEQFF.

The chain couples TRBV5-1 to TRBJ2-1; 7 positions match TRBD1. From germline, CDR1 is SGHRS and CDR2 YFSETQ. Trimming took 2 bases from V and 6 from J; bases not matched to a gene: 5. This CDR3 has 14 residues. CDR3 amino acids: CASSFSGTVNEQFF. CDR3 bases: TGCGCCAGCAGCTTCTCCGGGACAGTCAATGAGCAGTTCTTC.

V and J are TRBV23-1 and TRBJ2-5, with 9 bases aligning to TRBD1. The J call may be in error: the DNA end matches TRBJ2-7 better. TRBV23-1 carries the ORF label, with uncertain function. This CDR3 contains 15 residues. CDR3: CASSFHRGLTYEQYF. For the CDR3, the DNA is TGCGCCAGCAGTTTTCACAGGGGGCTAACCTACGAGCAGTACTTC.

This chain joins TRBV5-1 and TRBJ2-5, with a possible D match to TRBD2 (6 bases). Germline CDR1 is SGHRS and CDR2 is YFSETQ. Trimming removed 5 bases from V and 7 bases from J, with 15 bases in between. This CDR3 contains 13 residues. The CDR3 nucleotides read TGCGCCAGCAGGGACGGGGGAGCAGCGACCCAGTACTTC. Amino acid sequence: CASRDGGAATQYF.

The chain carries TRBV5-5 and TRBJ1-3, with TRBD1 matching 8 bases. CDR3 length equals 15 residues. Losses at the gene ends were 5 bases for V and 4 bases for J; bases not matched to a gene: 8. Germline assignment: CDR1 SGHKS and CDR2 YYEKEE (reference sequence). The DNA for the CDR3 is TGTGCCAGCAGTTTAGACAGGGGCCTCGGAAACACCATATATTTT. This encodes CASSLDRGLGNTIYF.

The chain carries TRBV5-1 and TRBJ2-5, with TRBD1 matching over 11 bases. The DNA end is a closer match to TRBJ2-7, so the J assignment may be wrong. Germline assignment: CDR1 SGHRS and CDR2 YFSETQ. This CDR3 region has 14 residues. The CDR3 loop reads CASSFGTGGYEQYF. CDR3 in DNA: TGCGCCAGCAGCTTCGGGACAGGGGGATACGAGCAGTACTTC.

The J gene is TRBJ2-3, the V gene TRBV4-2; no firm D call. Germline CDR1 is LGHNA and CDR2 is YNFKEQ. The V end was cut by 0 bases, the J end by 0 bases, with 7 bases between. This CDR3 is built from 15 residues. The CDR3 region is CASSQDYPSTDTQYF. DNA of the CDR3: TGTGCCAGCAGCCAAGACTATCCTAGCACAGATACGCAGTATTTT.

In the case of this clone: At one end the junction does not follow the germline gene, possibly because of a read error. The chain uses TRBV7-7 and TRBJ1-4; weak D call: TRBD1 (6 bases). Per the germline V gene, CDR1 is SSHAT and CDR2 is FNYEAQ (reference sequence). The CDR3 extends over 15 amino acids. CDR3 sequence: CASSLGTGPNEKLFF. Written as DNA, the CDR3 is TGTGCTAGCAGCTTAGGCACAGGGCCTAATGAAAAACTGTTTTTT.

This chain connects TRBV30 to TRBJ1-6; 9 nucleotides agree with TRBD1. The CDR3 loop spans 15 amino acids. Germline lookup yields CDR1 GTSNPN and CDR2 SVGIG (reference sequence). V was pared by 4 bases and J by 9 bases, with 10 bases of the junction left unmatched. Here the CDR3 reads CAWTMATGGGSPLHF. The CDR3 nucleotides are TGTGCCTGGACAATGGCAACAGGGGGCGGTTCACCCCTCCACTTT.

This chain connects TRBV30 to TRBJ2-1; the D gene is possibly TRBD1 (5 bases). Germline CDR1 GTSNPN, CDR2 SVGIG (reference sequence). V was shortened by 0 bases and J by 5 bases, with 11 bases between the two germline ends. This CDR3 contains 14 residues. For the CDR3, the DNA is TGTGCCTGGAGTGTACAGGACAAGAACAATGAGCAGTTCTTC. Protein product: CAWSVQDKNNEQFF.

V is TRBV15 and J is TRBJ2-5, with 10 bases matching TRBD2. The J call may be in error: the DNA end matches TRBJ2-7 better. Germline V gives CDR1 LNHNV, CDR2 YYDKDF (reference sequence). CDR3 length: 18 amino acids. The DNA of the CDR3 is TGTGCCACCAGCAGAGATTATTCTAGCGGGGGAAGAGACTACGAGCAGTACTTC. Translation gives CATSRDYSSGGRDYEQYF.

This clone has more than one count but fewer than ten. This chain uses TRBV6-5 with TRBJ2-7; D perhaps matches TRBD2 (6 bases). CDR3 size: 14 residues. Germline V lookup: CDR1 MNHEY, CDR2 SVGAGI. The ends were cut back, 0 bases at V and 3 bases at J, with 9 bases in the middle. The CDR3 region has the DNA TGTGCCAGCAGTTACTCCCGACTAGACTACGAGCAGTACTTC. This encodes CASSYSRLDYEQYF.

V usage is TRBV10-3 and J usage is TRBJ2-5, with 9 bases identical to TRBD1. Germline V lookup: CDR1 ENHRY, CDR2 SYGVKD. After removal of 6 bases from V and 0 bases from J, the junction contained 8 bases not matched to a gene. The CDR3 is 16 residues long. The CDR3 sequence: CAIRNHGQGNQETQYF. CDR3 sequence (DNA): TGTGCCATCAGGAACCACGGACAGGGGAACCAAGAGACCCAGTACTTC.

V usage is TRBV15 and J usage is TRBJ2-1, with 8 nucleotides matching TRBD2. The ends lost 0 bases at V and 4 bases at J; junction bases unmatched: 20. The CDR3 runs to 21 residues. CDR1 and CDR2 from the germline V gene are LNHNV and YYDKDF (reference sequence). The CDR3 spells CATSRDIRGGNLADAYNEQFF. CDR3 DNA sequence: TGTGCCACCAGCAGAGATATTCGGGGGGGCAACCTAGCGGACGCATACAATGAGCAGTTCTTC.

The V and J genes are TRBV4-2 and TRBJ2-7; 9 nucleotides line up with TRBD1. J lost 4 bases, V lost 5 bases, and 9 bases had no gene match. Per the germline V gene, CDR1 is LGHNA and CDR2 is YNFKEQ. This CDR3 has 15 residues. The CDR3 reads CASSVSGQGQYEQYF. DNA of the CDR3: TGTGCCAGCAGCGTCTCGGGACAGGGACAATACGAGCAGTACTTC.

V and J are TRBV7-9 and TRBJ1-1; TRBD1 matches 7 bases. Germline values: CDR1 SEHNR, CDR2 FQNEAQ (reference sequence). With 8 bases clipped from V and 0 bases from J, the junction kept 9 bases outside the gene matches. This CDR3 contains 15 residues. The CDR3 nucleotides read TGTGCCAGCCGACCGGGACAGAGACTGAACACTGAAGCTTTCTTT. Amino acid sequence: CASRPGQRLNTEAFF.